These 15 T cell receptor beta chains were all obtained from the same sample, sequenced in a study of T cells after yellow fever vaccination. TCRdb re-analysed the 5' RACE reads in MiXCR, keeping a single row per CDR3 protein. The sample lists 500,000 to 650,000 distinct CDR3 sequences, roughly a sixth occurring once. The specimen comprised PBMCs, sampled around 5 days after the first yellow fever vaccination. Receptor source: a man between 18 and 29 years old who received the YFV17D yellow fever vaccine.

The rearrangement links TRBV5-1 to TRBJ2-6; D may be TRBD1 (6 bases). CDR1 and CDR2 (germline): SGHRS, YFSETQ. Trimming shortened V by 4 bases and J by 5 bases, and 16 bases separated the two germline ends. The CDR3 is 16 residues long. This CDR3 reads CASSLSRTVRANVLTF. The CDR3 bases are TGCGCCAGCAGCCTATCACGGACAGTGCGGGCCAACGTCCTGACTTTC.

V usage is TRBV20-1 and J usage is TRBJ1-2; 7 bases are a match to TRBD1. CDR1 and CDR2 (germline): DFQATT, SNEGSKA (reference sequence). V lost 4 bases to trimming and J lost 11 bases; unmatched junction nucleotides: 13. This CDR3 is 13 amino acids long. CDR3 protein: CSATQGGWLGYTF. CDR3 sequence (DNA): TGCAGTGCTACCCAGGGGGGATGGTTAGGGTACACCTTC.

V usage is TRBV2 and J usage is TRBJ2-5, with 12 bases fitting TRBD2. V was pared by 7 bases and J by 5 bases, with 8 bases of the junction left unmatched. Germline CDR1 reads SNHLY; CDR2 reads FYNNEI. The CDR3 has 15 residues. CDR3 loop: CASTFLAGGPETQYF. For the CDR3, the DNA is TGTGCCAGCACCTTCCTAGCGGGGGGGCCGGAGACCCAGTACTTC.

This clonotype came up many times. The CDR3 DNA reads TGTGCCAGCAGTTCCGGGGATCAGCCCCAGCATTTT. It yields the protein CASSSGDQPQHF. This chain uses TRBV6-6 with TRBJ1-5, with unresolved D. Germline-derived CDR1 and CDR2 are MNHNY and SVGAGI (reference sequence). With 4 bases removed from V and 5 bases from J, the gap between germline ends came to 6 bases. The CDR3 extends over 12 amino acids.

The chain is built from TRBV6-1 and TRBJ1-5, with D hard to call. The CDR3 is made up of 13 amino acids. The V gene lost 5 bases and the J gene lost 6 bases, with 11 bases spanning the gap. Germline CDR1 and CDR2: MNHNS and SASEGT. DNA of the CDR3: TGTGCCAGCAGTCGGGGTGGCACTCAGCCCCAGCATTTT. This encodes CASSRGGTQPQHF.

This clonotype was observed a handful of times. The rearrangement links TRBV6-1 to TRBJ2-1, with 11 bases lining up with TRBD2. The CDR3 consists of 14 residues. The germline V gene encodes CDR1 MNHNS and CDR2 SASEGT. J gave up 10 bases and V 6 bases, and 8 bases lay outside the gene matches. DNA of the CDR3: TGTGCCAGCAGACACGGGCTAGCGGGGGGAGAGCAGTTCTTC. Protein: CASRHGLAGGEQFF.

This clonotype occurred many times. The chain links TRBV6-2 or TRBV6-3 to TRBJ2-2; D remains ambiguous. Germline loops: CDR1 MNHEY, CDR2 SVGEGT. V shed 2 bases and J shed 0 bases, with 7 bases lying between them. There are 15 residues in the CDR3. The CDR3 nucleotides are TGTGCCAGCAGTTACGCTCCATCGAACACCGGGGAGCTGTTTTTT. Its translation is CASSYAPSNTGELFF.

This clonotype was seen more than once but under ten times. The chain has TRBV12-3 or TRBV12-4 and TRBJ1-5; maybe TRBD1 (5 bases). The CDR3 is 14 residues long. Trimming pared 7 bases from V and 4 bases from J, leaving 14 bases between. The CDR3, as DNA: TGTGCCAGCACCCACGGGGGGGGAAATCAGCCCCAGCATTTT. Encoded protein: CASTHGGGNQPQHF.

This chain links TRBV5-1 with TRBJ2-1; D is tentatively TRBD1 or TRBD2 (5 bases each). Trimming removed 0 bases from V and 8 bases from J, with 12 bases in between. Germline V gene sequence: CDR1 SGHRS, CDR2 YFSETQ. The CDR3 is made up of 14 amino acids. CDR3 protein: CASSLAGHGDEQFF. The CDR3, as DNA: TGCGCCAGCAGCTTGGCCGGACACGGGGATGAGCAGTTCTTC.

This chain links TRBV12-3 or TRBV12-4 with TRBJ2-1, with a possible D match to TRBD1 (8 bases). V was trimmed by 6 bases and J by 2 bases, leaving 17 bases between them. CDR3 size: 16 residues. The CDR3 protein is CASRSTGGGAYNEQFF. CDR3 DNA: TGTGCCAGCAGATCCACAGGGGGGGGGGCCTACAATGAGCAGTTCTTC.

J is TRBJ2-1 and V is TRBV27, with 7 bases identical to TRBD1. Per the germline V gene, CDR1 is MNHEY and CDR2 is SMNVEV (reference sequence). CDR3 size: 15 residues. After removal of 4 bases from V and 13 bases from J, the junction contained 16 bases not matched to a gene. The DNA of the CDR3 is TGTGCCAGCAGTTCGTTAGGGGACAGCCTGACAATCCAGTTCTTC. Protein product: CASSSLGDSLTIQFF.

J is TRBJ2-1 and V is TRBV10-3; D might be TRBD1 (6 bases). Deletions cut 4 bases from V and 2 bases from J, with 12 bases between. The CDR3 runs 15 residues. Per germline, CDR1 ENHRY and CDR2 SYGVKD. The CDR3 DNA sequence: TGTGCCATCAGTGTGGGGCAGGGGACCTACAATGAGCAGTTCTTC. This translates into CAISVGQGTYNEQFF.

The rearrangement links TRBV9 to TRBJ2-3, with 8 positions matching TRBD2. After removal of 0 bases from V and 1 base from J, the junction contained 10 bases not matched to a gene. This CDR3 region has 18 residues. Germline V CDR1 and CDR2: SGDLS, YYNGEE. DNA for the CDR3: TGTGCCAGCAGCGTAGCGGCTTATACGGGGGGGGGCACAGATACGCAGTATTTT. It yields the protein CASSVAAYTGGGTDTQYF.

This clonotype was detected only a few times. The rearrangement joins TRBV20-1 to TRBJ1-4; weak D call: TRBD1 (5 bases). CDR3 length: 13 amino acids. V shed 5 bases and J shed 5 bases, with 12 bases lying between them. Germline CDR1 and CDR2: DFQATT and SNEGSKA (reference sequence). The CDR3 nucleotides are TGCAGTGCTCCGGGGGTCGCAAATGAAAAACTGTTTTTT. Translation gives CSAPGVANEKLFF.

This clonotype came up a few times. The CDR3 spells CASCGTEQETQYF. The CDR3, as DNA: TGTGCCAGCTGCGGGACTGAGCAAGAGACCCAGTACTTC. The chain employs TRBV18 and TRBJ2-5, with a tentative D call TRBD2 (6 bases). This CDR3 contains 13 residues. V lost 7 bases and J lost 2, with 11 bases in between. The germline V gene has CDR1 KGHSH and CDR2 LQKENI.